This note documents a single T cell receptor (beta chain) sequence. The record originates from a study of blood T cell repertoires in COVID-19. Per the authors' pipeline: Amplification of reference gene primers was used by the study to estimate nucleated cell counts. Here immunoSEQ multiplex PCR was the method, and the copy in TCRdb shows in-frame clones only, minus some. The V and J calls and clone size come from that table; D and trimming were worked out from the DNA. Here the sample spans 410,000 or so clones, approximately 91% being singletons. The V and J ends lost 3 bases and 2 bases, in that order; junction bases with no gene match: 4. The CDR3 spans 15 residues. Germline lookup yields CDR1 MGHRA and CDR2 YSYEKL.

J is TRBJ2-1 and V is TRBV4-1, with TRBD1 matching 7 bases. This clonotype was sampled from a woman between 40 and 55 years old with COVID-19, enrolled during active disease. The sequenced sample was peripheral blood. The CDR3 protein is CASSQSGTAYNEQFF. The CDR3, as DNA: TGCGCCAGCAGCCAGTCCGGGACAGCCTACAATGAGCAGTTCTTC.